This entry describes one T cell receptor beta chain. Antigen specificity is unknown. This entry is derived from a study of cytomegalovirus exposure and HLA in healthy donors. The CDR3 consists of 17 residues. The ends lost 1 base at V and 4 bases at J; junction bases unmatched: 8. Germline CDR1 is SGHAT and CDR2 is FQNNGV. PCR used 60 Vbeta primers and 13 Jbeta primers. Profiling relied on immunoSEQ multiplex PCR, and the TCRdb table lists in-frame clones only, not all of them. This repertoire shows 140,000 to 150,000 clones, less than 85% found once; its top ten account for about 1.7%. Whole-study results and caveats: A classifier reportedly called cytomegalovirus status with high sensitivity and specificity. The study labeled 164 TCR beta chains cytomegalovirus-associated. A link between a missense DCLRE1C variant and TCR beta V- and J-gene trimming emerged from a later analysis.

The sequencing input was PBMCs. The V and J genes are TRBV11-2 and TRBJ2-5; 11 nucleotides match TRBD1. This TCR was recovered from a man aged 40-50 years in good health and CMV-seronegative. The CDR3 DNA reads TGTGCCAGCAGCTTAGCCAACGGACAGGGGGCTCGAGAGACCCAGTACTTC. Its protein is CASSLANGQGARETQYF.